The clone carrying this T cell receptor beta chain showed up just once. This specimen comes from a study of Tregs in tolerant kidney transplant recipients. Sequencing used immunoSEQ multiplex PCR; TCRdb keeps in-frame clones, though not all of them. The sample includes fewer than 20,000 clones, 82% of them seen just once. The CDR3 is 17 amino acids. Looked up from germline, CDR1 is SEHNR and CDR2 is FQNEAQ (reference sequence). J was trimmed by 2 bases and V by 4 bases; bases with no gene match: 10. This sequence was found in a human donor in good health. The V and J genes are TRBV7-9 and TRBJ2-1, with TRBD1 matching 8 bases. Specimen: Tregs from blood. Here the CDR3 DNA reads TGTGCCAGCAGCTGGACCCTGGCAGGGGGCCCCTACAATGAGCAGTTCTTC. It encodes CASSWTLAGGPYNEQFF.